This section outlines one TCR beta chain sequence together with its context. V was clipped by 3 bases and J by 2 bases, with 14 bases between them. The CDR3 has 16 amino acids. CDR1 and CDR2 (germline): LGHNA, YSLEER. Authors' data handling: Amplified reference gene primers provided the basis for estimating nucleated cell counts. The assay was immunoSEQ multiplex PCR, and TCRdb's table has in-frame clones only and misses some. V and J calls plus clone size are reproduced from that table; the DNA served to infer D and trimming. The table has tens of thousands of clones, roughly 85% seen once. This entry comes from a study of blood T cell repertoires in COVID-19. Study-wide context: Collection of acute and convalescent COVID-19 samples took place in the United States, Italy and Spain. Sources were T cells, B-cell-depleted T cells, or PBMCs; the material itself was cDNA or gDNA.

The sequence derives from a human donor with acute or convalescent COVID-19. The donor label of this sample is uncertain. Sequenced material: peripheral blood. The chain links TRBV4-3 to TRBJ2-1, with D perhaps matching TRBD2 (5 bases). As DNA, the CDR3 is TGCGCCAGCAGCCAGTCAGGAGCCGGGACCTACAATGAGCAGTTCTTC. The encoded protein is CASSQSGAGTYNEQFF.